This paragraph reports one T cell receptor beta chain. The CDR3 totals 15 residues. CDR1 is SEHNR, CDR2 FQNEAQ, per germline (reference sequence). The J segment lost 2 bases and the V segment lost 4 bases, leaving 4 bases of the junction unmatched. Libraries were prepared by immunoSEQ multiplex PCR; TCRdb keeps only in-frame clonotypes and omits some of them. This sample has over 110,000 clones, with 80% to 90% found just once. This entry belongs to a study of blood T cell repertoires in COVID-19. The receptor's source is a man in his fifties or sixties with active or convalescent COVID-19. V is TRBV7-9 and J is TRBJ2-3; 9 nucleotides align to TRBD2. What was sequenced was peripheral blood. The CDR3 nucleotides read TGTGCCAGCAGCTCGACTAGCGGAGACACAGATACGCAGTATTTT. It specifies CASSSTSGDTDTQYF.